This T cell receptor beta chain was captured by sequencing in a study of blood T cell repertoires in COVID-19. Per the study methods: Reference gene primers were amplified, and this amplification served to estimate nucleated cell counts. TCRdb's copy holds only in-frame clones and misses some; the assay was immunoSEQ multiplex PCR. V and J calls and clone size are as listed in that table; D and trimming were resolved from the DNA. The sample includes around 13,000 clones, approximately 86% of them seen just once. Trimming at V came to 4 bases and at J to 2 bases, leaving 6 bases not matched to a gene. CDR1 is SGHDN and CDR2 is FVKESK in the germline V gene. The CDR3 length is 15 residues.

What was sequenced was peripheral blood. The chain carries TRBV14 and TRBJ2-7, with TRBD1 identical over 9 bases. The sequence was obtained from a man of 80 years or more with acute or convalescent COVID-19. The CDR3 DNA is TGTGCCAGCAGCCCCCCGGGACAGGGCGCCTACGAGCAGTACTTC. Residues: CASSPPGQGAYEQYF.